The 20 T cell receptor beta chains in this list originate from one sample, sequenced in a study of CD4 T cells in relation to SARS-CoV-2 and coronaviruses. The antigens for these receptors are not known. Some clones are missing from TCRdb's copy, which holds only in-frame ones; the method was immunoSEQ multiplex PCR. This sample has around 30,000 clones, with about 76% found just once. The sequenced material came from memory CD4+ T cells from PBMCs, cultured in vitro. The receptor source for this set is an adult with COVID-19.

This clone has only one observation. This chain connects TRBV7-3 to TRBJ2-3, with D possibly matching TRBD1 (5 bases). The CDR3 runs to 15 residues. CDR1 SGHTA and CDR2 FQGTGA come from the germline V gene. The V end lost 5 bases, the J end lost 5 bases, and 17 bases lay between the germline ends. The CDR3: CASSASGVGQDTQYF. The CDR3 DNA follows: TGTGCCAGCAGCGCCTCTGGGGTGGGGCAAGATACGCAGTATTTT. The entire variable domain, with the rest obtained from reference TRBV7-3 and TRBJ2-3, is as follows: GAGVSQTPSNKVTEKGKYVELRCDPISGHTALYWYRQSLGQGPEFLIYFQGTGAADDSGLPNDRFFAVRPEGSVSTLKIQRTERGDSAVYLCASSASGVGQDTQYFGPGTRLTVL.

This rearrangement joins TRBV14 to TRBJ2-1; no clear D. Trimming removed 0 bases from V and 2 bases from J, with 17 bases in between. This CDR3 region has 18 residues. The germline gives CDR1 SGHDN, CDR2 FVKESK. The CDR3 reads CASSQENFLAATYNEQFF. Written as DNA, the CDR3 is TGTGCCAGCAGCCAAGAAAATTTTTTGGCAGCAACCTACAATGAGCAGTTCTTC.

The chain has TRBV5-5 and TRBJ2-5; D not resolved. The CDR3 runs to 14 residues. Between the trimmed V and J ends, which lost 0 bases and 3 bases, there was a span of 9 bases. The germline CDR1 and CDR2 sequences are SGHKS and YYEKEE (reference sequence). The CDR3 sequence is CASSLGRRKETQYF. Written as DNA, the CDR3 is TGTGCCAGCAGCTTGGGGCGTCGCAAAGAGACCCAGTACTTC.

J is TRBJ1-1 and V is TRBV3-1 (or the pseudogene TRBV3-2); unclear D gene. The CDR3 spans 13 residues. Germline loops: CDR1 LGHDT, CDR2 YNNKEL (reference sequence). Deletions cut 4 bases from V and 2 bases from J, with 8 bases between. The CDR3, as DNA: TGTGCCAGCAGCCTTCGGTTTAACACTGAAGCTTTCTTT. It is translated as CASSLRFNTEAFF.

The chain couples TRBV27 to TRBJ2-7; 9 nucleotides line up with TRBD2. The length of the CDR3 is 15 residues. Germline CDR1 and CDR2: MNHEY and SMNVEV (reference sequence). Trimming took 5 bases from V and 3 from J; bases not matched to a gene: 8. CDR3 loop: CASSTISGRFYEQYF. CDR3 nucleotide sequence: TGTGCCAGCAGTACTATCAGCGGGAGGTTCTACGAGCAGTACTTC.

A few counts support this clone. The chain uses TRBV27 and TRBJ2-1, with TRBD2 matching over 8 bases. V lost 4 bases and J lost 8; bases outside the gene matches: 10. CDR1 is MNHEY and CDR2 is SMNVEV in the germline V gene (reference sequence). The CDR3 totals 15 residues. Here the CDR3 DNA reads TGTGCCAGCAGTTGGGCGGGAGGAAAGAGCTATGAGCAGTTCTTC. Amino acid sequence: CASSWAGGKSYEQFF.

This sequence joins TRBV10-3 and TRBJ1-6; D might be TRBD1 (5 bases). Trimming left V 5 bases short and J 7 bases short, with 15 bases between. From germline, CDR1 is ENHRY and CDR2 SYGVKD. This CDR3 has 15 residues. The CDR3 loop is CAISSHRDANSPLHF. In DNA form, the CDR3 reads TGTGCCATCAGTTCCCACCGGGACGCCAATTCACCCCTCCACTTT.

The chain carries TRBV10-3 and TRBJ2-1, with TRBD2 matching over 12 bases. V was pared by 5 bases and J by 1 base, with 0 bases of the junction left unmatched. The germline V gene encodes CDR1 ENHRY and CDR2 SYGVKD. CDR3 length: 15 amino acids. Written as DNA, the CDR3 is TGTGCCATCAGTCTAGCGGGAGGGTCCTACAATGAGCAGTTCTTC. As protein: CAISLAGGSYNEQFF.

The rearrangement joins TRBV30 to TRBJ2-5, with D hard to call. The CDR3 loop spans 13 amino acids. Per germline, CDR1 GTSNPN and CDR2 SVGIG (reference sequence). V lost 4 bases and J 0 bases, leaving 9 bases between the germline ends. Written as DNA, the CDR3 is TGTGCCTGGACCGGTCGGCACCAAGAGACCCAGTACTTC. The encoded protein is CAWTGRHQETQYF.

CDR3 residues: CASSQDSRQGNTEAFF. DNA of the CDR3: TGTGCCAGCAGCCAAGATAGTAGGCAGGGAAACACTGAAGCTTTCTTT. The V and J genes are TRBV4-2 and TRBJ1-1; D possibly corresponds to TRBD1 (5 bases). The germline V and J ends were trimmed by 0 bases and 2 bases, with 13 bases remaining between them. Germline V gives CDR1 LGHNA, CDR2 YNFKEQ. This CDR3 has 16 amino acids.

The gene calls are TRBV18 and TRBJ2-2; 7 bases align to TRBD1. The CDR3 sequence is 15 residues long. Germline CDR1 reads KGHSH; CDR2 reads LQKENI. The V gene end was trimmed by 3 bases and the J gene end by 0 bases; junction bases not matched to a gene: 1. This CDR3 reads CASSPDRSNTGELFF. DNA of the CDR3: TGTGCCAGCTCACCGGACAGGTCGAACACCGGGGAGCTGTTTTTT.

The rearrangement uses TRBV3-1 (or the pseudogene TRBV3-2) and TRBJ2-3; 10 bases are a match to TRBD2. The length of the CDR3 is 13 residues. Per the germline V gene, CDR1 is LGHDT and CDR2 is YNNKEL (reference sequence). The trim removed 1 base at V and 11 bases at J, leaving 3 bases unmatched. The CDR3 is CASSQVQRGGQYF. The CDR3 nucleotides are TGTGCCAGCAGCCAAGTCCAGCGGGGGGGGCAGTATTTT.

The V and J genes are TRBV19 and TRBJ2-5; D is possibly TRBD1 (6 bases). The CDR3 totals 15 residues. Germline CDR1 LNHDA, CDR2 SQIVND (reference sequence). The V and J ends lost 5 bases and 4 bases respectively, with 17 bases between them. The CDR3 region has the DNA TGTGCCAGTAGTGTAACAGGGATAGGAGCAGAGACCCAGTACTTC. Amino acids: CASSVTGIGAETQYF.

This chain links TRBV14 with TRBJ2-7, with unresolved D. Trimming took off 3 bases at V and 0 bases at J, with 12 bases between the two ends. This CDR3 spans 15 amino acids. Germline CDR1 SGHDN, CDR2 FVKESK. The chain's CDR3 is CASSQFGYGSYEQYF. The CDR3 DNA is TGTGCCAGCAGCCAGTTCGGGTACGGCTCCTACGAGCAGTACTTC.

This clone was seen a few times. The chain employs TRBV5-1 and TRBJ1-2; weak D call: TRBD1 (5 bases). CDR1 is SGHRS, CDR2 YFSETQ, per germline. V was trimmed by 3 bases and J by 5 bases, leaving 14 bases between them. There are 14 residues in the CDR3. The CDR3 region has the DNA TGCGCCAGCAGCTGGGAAGGGGAGGAATATGGCTACACCTTC. It yields the protein CASSWEGEEYGYTF.

The chain joins TRBV7-9 to TRBJ2-3; no clear D gene. The CDR3 sequence is 12 residues long. The ends were cut back, 1 base at V and 5 bases at J, with 4 bases in the middle. Germline V gene sequence: CDR1 SEHNR, CDR2 FQNEAQ (reference sequence). This CDR3 reads CASSLELDTQYF. CDR3 in DNA: TGTGCCAGCAGCTTAGAGTTAGATACGCAGTATTTT.

The chain employs TRBV6-2 or TRBV6-3 and TRBJ2-5; 10 bases map to TRBD2. This CDR3 is built from 18 residues. Trimming cost V 2 bases and J 4 bases; bases outside gene matches: 13. The germline V gene has CDR1 MNHEY and CDR2 SVGEGT. The CDR3 loop is CASSYPLAGDWGAETQYF. In nucleotides, the CDR3 is TGTGCCAGCAGTTACCCCCTAGCGGGAGACTGGGGGGCAGAGACCCAGTACTTC.

The chain has TRBV5-6 and TRBJ2-7, with D possibly TRBD2 on 5 matching bases. V lost 0 bases and J lost 6, with 16 bases in between. The V gene's germline CDR1 is SGHDT and CDR2 YYEEEE. The CDR3 has 15 residues. In DNA form, the CDR3 reads TGTGCCAGCAGCTTGGCCGGGTGGGAGCCCCCCGAGCAGTACTTC. It is translated as CASSLAGWEPPEQYF.

This chain joins TRBV4-2 and TRBJ2-7; no clear D. Trimming took off 0 bases at V and 6 bases at J, with 6 bases between the two ends. Germline V gene sequence: CDR1 LGHNA, CDR2 YNFKEQ. The CDR3 length is 12 residues. The CDR3 region is CASSQDIREQYF. CDR3 sequence (DNA): TGTGCCAGCAGCCAAGATATTCGCGAGCAGTACTTC.

This chain joins TRBV10-3 and TRBJ2-7; D remains ambiguous. This CDR3 has 13 residues. Trimming pared 10 bases from V and 3 bases from J, leaving 16 bases between. Germline loops: CDR1 ENHRY, CDR2 SYGVKD. CDR3: CANQREDLYEQYF. CDR3 coding DNA: TGTGCCAACCAACGTGAGGACCTCTACGAGCAGTACTTC.